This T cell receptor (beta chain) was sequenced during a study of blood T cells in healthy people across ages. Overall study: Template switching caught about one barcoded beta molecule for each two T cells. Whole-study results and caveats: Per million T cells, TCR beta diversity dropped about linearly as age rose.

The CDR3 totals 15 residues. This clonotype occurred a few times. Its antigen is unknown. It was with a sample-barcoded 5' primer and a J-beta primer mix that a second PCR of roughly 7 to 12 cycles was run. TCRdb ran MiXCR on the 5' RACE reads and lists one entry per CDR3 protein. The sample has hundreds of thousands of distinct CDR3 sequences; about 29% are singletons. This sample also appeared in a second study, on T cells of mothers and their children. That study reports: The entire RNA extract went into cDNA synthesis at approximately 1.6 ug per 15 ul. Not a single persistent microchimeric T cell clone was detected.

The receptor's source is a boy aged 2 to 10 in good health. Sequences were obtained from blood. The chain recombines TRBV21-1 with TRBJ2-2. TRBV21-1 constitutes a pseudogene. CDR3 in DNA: TGTGCCAGCAGTATACAGATACAGAACACCGGGGAGCTGTTTTTT. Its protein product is CASSIQIQNTGELFF.